This T cell receptor beta chain was identified during a study of blood T cells in healthy people across ages. A word on this clonotype: Mismatch with germline at one junction end may stem from a read error.

This CDR3 spans 15 amino acids. Germline assignment: CDR1 SGHTA and CDR2 FQGNSA. Collection of 9.5 to 10 milliliters of peripheral blood was performed for each donor. Primed by a sample-barcoded 5' primer and a J-beta primer mix, a second PCR proceeded for about 7 to 12 cycles. TCRdb independently ran MiXCR on the 5' RACE reads; one entry per CDR3 protein. The sample has over 600,000 distinct CDR3 sequences, 20% to 25% seen once; the top ten hold around 3.4%. The rearrangement links TRBV7-2 to TRBJ1-1; D remains unclear. The sequencing sample was made of blood. The receptor comes from a man between 65 and 85 years old in good health. The CDR3 loop is CASSLSPGWNTEAFF. The CDR3 DNA follows: TGCGCCAGCAGCCTCTCCCCAGGCTGGAACACTGAAGCTTTCTTT.